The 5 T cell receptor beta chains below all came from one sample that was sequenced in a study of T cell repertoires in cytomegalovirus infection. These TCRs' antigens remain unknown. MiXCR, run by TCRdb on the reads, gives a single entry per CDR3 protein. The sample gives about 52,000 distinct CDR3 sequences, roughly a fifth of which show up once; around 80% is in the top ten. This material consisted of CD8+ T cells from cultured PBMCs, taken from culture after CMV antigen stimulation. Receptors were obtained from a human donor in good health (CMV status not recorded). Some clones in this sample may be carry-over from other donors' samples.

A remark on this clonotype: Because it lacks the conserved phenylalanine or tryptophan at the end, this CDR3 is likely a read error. In DNA form, the CDR3 reads TGTGCCAGCAGTTACTCGAACAGGGGGTCCTACGAGCAGTACCTC. It encodes CASSYSNRGSYEQYL. The J gene is TRBJ2-7, the V gene TRBV6-5; 8 bases line up with TRBD1. Per germline, CDR1 MNHEY and CDR2 SVGAGI. Trimming cost V 0 bases and J 1 base; bases outside gene matches: 2. The CDR3 runs to 15 residues.

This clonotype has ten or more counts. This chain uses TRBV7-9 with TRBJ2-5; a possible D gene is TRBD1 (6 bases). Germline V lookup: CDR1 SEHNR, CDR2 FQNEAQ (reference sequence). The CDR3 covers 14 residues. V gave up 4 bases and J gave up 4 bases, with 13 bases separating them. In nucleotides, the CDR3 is TGTGCCAGCAGCTCGAAACAGGGCCGAGAGACCCAGTACTTC. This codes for CASSSKQGRETQYF.

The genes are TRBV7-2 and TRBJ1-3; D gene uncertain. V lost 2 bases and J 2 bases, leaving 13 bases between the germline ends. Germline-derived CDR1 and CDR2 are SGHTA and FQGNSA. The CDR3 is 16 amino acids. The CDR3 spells CASSLNVGRTGNTIYF. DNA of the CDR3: TGTGCCAGCAGCTTAAATGTAGGGAGAACTGGAAACACCATATATTTT.

CDR3 region: CASSLAGQAGNQPQHF. The CDR3, as DNA: TGTGCCAGCAGCTTGGCGGGACAAGCGGGCAATCAGCCCCAGCATTTT. The rearrangement joins TRBV7-2 to TRBJ1-5; weak D call: TRBD1 (6 bases). Trimming took off 3 bases at V and 2 bases at J, with 14 bases between the two ends. CDR3 size: 16 residues. Germline assignment: CDR1 SGHTA and CDR2 FQGNSA.

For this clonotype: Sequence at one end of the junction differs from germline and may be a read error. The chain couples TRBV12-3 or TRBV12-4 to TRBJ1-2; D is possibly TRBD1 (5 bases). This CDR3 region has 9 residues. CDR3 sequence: CASPNRGNF. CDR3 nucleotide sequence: TGTGCCAGCCCGAACCGGGGGAACTTC.